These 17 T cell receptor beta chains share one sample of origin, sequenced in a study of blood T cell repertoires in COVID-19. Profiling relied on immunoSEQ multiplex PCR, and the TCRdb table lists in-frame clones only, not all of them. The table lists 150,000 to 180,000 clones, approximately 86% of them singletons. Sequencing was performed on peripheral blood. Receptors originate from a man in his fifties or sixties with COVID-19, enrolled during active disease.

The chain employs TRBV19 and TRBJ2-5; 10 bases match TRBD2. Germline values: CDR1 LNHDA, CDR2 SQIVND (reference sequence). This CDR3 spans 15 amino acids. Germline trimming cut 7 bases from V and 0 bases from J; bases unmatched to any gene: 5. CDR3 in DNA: TGTGCCAGTACCACTAGCGGGAAGTACCAAGAGACCCAGTACTTC. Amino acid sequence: CASTTSGKYQETQYF. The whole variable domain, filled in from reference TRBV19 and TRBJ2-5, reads DGGITQSPKYLFRKEGQNVTLSCEQNLNHDAMYWYRQDPGQGLRLIYYSQIVNDFQKGDIAEGYSVSREKKESFPLTVTSAQKNPTAFYLCASTTSGKYQETQYFGPGTRLLVL.

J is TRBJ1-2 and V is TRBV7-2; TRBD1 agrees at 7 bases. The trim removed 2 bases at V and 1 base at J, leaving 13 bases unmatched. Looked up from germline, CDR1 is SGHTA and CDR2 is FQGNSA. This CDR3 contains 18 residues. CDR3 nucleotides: TGTGCCAGCAGCTTATACCGCGGGACAGAGTCCAATAACTATGGCTACACCTTC. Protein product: CASSLYRGTESNNYGYTF.

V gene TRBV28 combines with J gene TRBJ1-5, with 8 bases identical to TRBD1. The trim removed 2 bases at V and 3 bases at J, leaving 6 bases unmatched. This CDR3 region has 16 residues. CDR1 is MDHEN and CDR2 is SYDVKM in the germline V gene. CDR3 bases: TGTGCCAGCAGTTTACGGACAGGGCCGAACAATCAGCCCCAGCATTTT. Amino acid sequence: CASSLRTGPNNQPQHF.

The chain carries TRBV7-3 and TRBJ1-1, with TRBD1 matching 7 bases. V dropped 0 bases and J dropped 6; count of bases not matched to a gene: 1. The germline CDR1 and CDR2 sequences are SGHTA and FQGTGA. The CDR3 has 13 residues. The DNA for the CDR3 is TGTGCCAGCAGCTTAACGGGGACAGCTGAAGCTTTCTTT. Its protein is CASSLTGTAEAFF.

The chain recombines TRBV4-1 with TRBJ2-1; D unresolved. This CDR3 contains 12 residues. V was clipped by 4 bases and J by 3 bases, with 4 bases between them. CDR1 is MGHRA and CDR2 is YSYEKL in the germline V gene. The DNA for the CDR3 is TGCGCCAGCAGCCGCAGCTACAATGAGCAGTTCTTC. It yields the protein CASSRSYNEQFF.

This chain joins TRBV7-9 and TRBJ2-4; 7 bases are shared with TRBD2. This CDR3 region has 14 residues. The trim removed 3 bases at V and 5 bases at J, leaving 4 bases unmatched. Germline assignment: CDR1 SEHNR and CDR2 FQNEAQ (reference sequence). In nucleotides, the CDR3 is TGTGCCAGCAGCTTCTCAGGGAGGGAAAACATTCAGTACTTC. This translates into CASSFSGRENIQYF.

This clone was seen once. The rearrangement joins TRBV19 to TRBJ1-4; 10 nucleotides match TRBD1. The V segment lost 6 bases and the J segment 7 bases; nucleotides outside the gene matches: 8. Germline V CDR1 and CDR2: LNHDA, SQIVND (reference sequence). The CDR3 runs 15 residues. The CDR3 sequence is CASRPRQGAGEKLFF. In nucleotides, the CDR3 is TGTGCCAGTAGGCCCCGACAGGGGGCGGGTGAAAAACTGTTTTTT.

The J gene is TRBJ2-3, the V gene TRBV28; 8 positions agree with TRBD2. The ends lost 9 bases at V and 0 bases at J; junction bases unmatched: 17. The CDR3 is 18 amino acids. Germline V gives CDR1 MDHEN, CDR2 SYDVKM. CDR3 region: CASPRLRGDWISTDTQYF. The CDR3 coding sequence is TGTGCCAGTCCGAGATTGCGGGGGGACTGGATAAGCACAGATACGCAGTATTTT.

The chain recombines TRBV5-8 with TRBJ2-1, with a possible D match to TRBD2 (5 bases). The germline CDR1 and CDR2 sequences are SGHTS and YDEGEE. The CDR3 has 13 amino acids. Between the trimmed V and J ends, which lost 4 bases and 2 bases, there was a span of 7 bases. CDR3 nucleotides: TGTGCCAGCAGCCCCGGGACCTACAATGAGCAGTTCTTC. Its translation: CASSPGTYNEQFF.

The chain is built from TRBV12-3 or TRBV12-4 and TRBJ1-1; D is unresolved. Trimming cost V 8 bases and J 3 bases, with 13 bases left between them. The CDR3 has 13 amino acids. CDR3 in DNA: TGTGCCAGCGAGGGCGACGGGTACACTGAAGCTTTCTTT. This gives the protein CASEGDGYTEAFF.

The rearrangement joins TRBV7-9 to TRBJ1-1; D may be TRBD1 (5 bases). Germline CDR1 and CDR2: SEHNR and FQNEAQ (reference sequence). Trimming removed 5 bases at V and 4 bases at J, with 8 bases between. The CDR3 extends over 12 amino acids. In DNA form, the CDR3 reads TGTGCCAGCAGCAAGGGGTTCACTGAAGCTTTCTTT. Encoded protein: CASSKGFTEAFF.

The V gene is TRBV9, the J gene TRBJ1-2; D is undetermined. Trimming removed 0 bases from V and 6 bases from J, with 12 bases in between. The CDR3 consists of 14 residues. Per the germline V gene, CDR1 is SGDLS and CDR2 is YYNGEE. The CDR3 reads CASSVGLQLDGYTF. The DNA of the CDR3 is TGTGCCAGCAGCGTAGGACTCCAGCTTGATGGCTACACCTTC.

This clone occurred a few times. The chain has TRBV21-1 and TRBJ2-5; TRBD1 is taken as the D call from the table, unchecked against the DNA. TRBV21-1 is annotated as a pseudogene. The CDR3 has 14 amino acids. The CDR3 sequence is CASSKGVGEETQYF. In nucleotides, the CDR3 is TGTGCCAGCAGCAAAGGTGTAGGGGAAGAGACCCAGTACTTC.

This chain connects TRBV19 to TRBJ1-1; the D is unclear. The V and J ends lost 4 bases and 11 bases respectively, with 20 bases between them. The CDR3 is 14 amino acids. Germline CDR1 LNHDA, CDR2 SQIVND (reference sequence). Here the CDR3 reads CASSKFPGGGHAFF. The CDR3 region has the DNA TGTGCCAGTAGTAAATTCCCCGGCGGAGGCCACGCTTTCTTT.

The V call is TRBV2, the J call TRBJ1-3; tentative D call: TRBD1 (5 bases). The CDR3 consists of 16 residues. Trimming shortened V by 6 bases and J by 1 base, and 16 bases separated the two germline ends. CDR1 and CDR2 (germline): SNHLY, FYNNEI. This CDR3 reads CASRTRTSSSGNTIYF. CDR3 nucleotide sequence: TGTGCCAGCAGAACGCGGACAAGCTCATCTGGAAACACCATATATTTT.

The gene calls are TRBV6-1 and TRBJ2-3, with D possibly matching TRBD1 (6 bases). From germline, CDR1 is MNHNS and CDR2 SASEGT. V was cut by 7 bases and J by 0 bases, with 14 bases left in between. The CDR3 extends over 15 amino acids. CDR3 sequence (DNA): TGTGCCAGCACTAATACAGGGCTTAGCACAGATACGCAGTATTTT. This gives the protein CASTNTGLSTDTQYF.

The CDR3 region has the DNA TGTGCCAGCAGTTGGGGAGGTCTTGGCTACACCTTC. Translated, it gives CASSWGGLGYTF. This chain uses TRBV6-2 or TRBV6-3 with TRBJ1-2; D call uncertain. The CDR3 loop spans 12 amino acids. Looked up from germline, CDR1 is MNHEY and CDR2 is SVGEGT. Deletions cut 4 bases from V and 7 bases from J, with 10 bases between.